These 8 T cell receptor beta chains came from one sample sequenced in a study of T cell responses to AZD1222 COVID-19 vaccine. Assay: immunoSEQ multiplex PCR; the TCRdb copy retains only in-frame clones and omits some. The sample yields about 96,000 clones, approximately 87% seen once. The sample in question was peripheral blood, obtained on day 0 of AZD1222 vaccination. All receptors come from an adult in good health.

The chain employs TRBV11-3 and TRBJ2-2, with D possibly being TRBD1 (5 bases). The germline gives CDR1 SGHNT, CDR2 YENEEA. The CDR3 runs to 13 residues. Trimming took off 7 bases at V and 4 bases at J, with 10 bases between the two ends. The CDR3 region is CASTQQGTGELFF. The CDR3 region has the DNA TGTGCCAGCACCCAGCAGGGCACCGGGGAGCTGTTTTTT.

The rearrangement uses TRBV6-5 and TRBJ1-1; no firm D call. CDR1 is MNHEY and CDR2 is SVGAGI in the germline V gene. The CDR3 is 11 residues long. The germline V and J ends were trimmed by 7 bases and 1 base, with 4 bases remaining between them. CDR3 sequence reads: CASIRNTEAFF. CDR3 coding DNA: TGTGCCAGCATTAGGAACACTGAAGCTTTCTTT.

V usage is TRBV27 and J usage is TRBJ1-2; possibly TRBD1 for D (5 bases). CDR1 MNHEY and CDR2 SMNVEV come from the germline V gene (reference sequence). This CDR3 has 16 residues. Trimming removed 3 bases at V and 10 bases at J, with 24 bases between. DNA for the CDR3: TGTGCCAGCAGTTTCAACCGGTGGGGCAGGGAGACCAACTACACCTTC. Protein: CASSFNRWGRETNYTF.

The chain combines TRBV9 with TRBJ2-2; D perhaps matches TRBD2 (6 bases). Germline V gene data show CDR1 as SGDLS and CDR2 as YYNGEE. The CDR3 contains 17 residues. Trimming pared 4 bases from V and 3 bases from J, leaving 19 bases between. CDR3 sequence (DNA): TGTGCCAGCAGCCCGCACCCGGAGGGCCGGTACACCGGGGAGCTGTTTTTT. It yields the protein CASSPHPEGRYTGELFF.

Remarks on this clone: A junction end diverges from the germline sequence, so it may reflect a read error. The CDR3 region has the DNA TGTGCCAGCAGTTTATCCCTAGCGGGGGGCTACGGGCAGTACTTC. This codes for CASSLSLAGGYGQYF. The gene calls are TRBV28 and TRBJ2-7, with TRBD2 matching 11 bases. Germline CDR1 reads MDHEN; CDR2 reads SYDVKM. The CDR3 runs 15 residues.

The V gene is TRBV2, the J gene TRBJ2-1, with 10 bases that match TRBD2. This CDR3 spans 14 amino acids. J lost 7 bases, V lost 4 bases, and 4 bases had no gene match. Germline CDR1 SNHLY, CDR2 FYNNEI. Written as DNA, the CDR3 is TGTGCCAGCAGTGTGTTAGCGGGAGGTAATGAGCAGTTCTTC. Protein product: CASSVLAGGNEQFF. Filled out from reference TRBV2 and TRBJ2-1, the complete variable domain reads EPEVTQTPSHQVTQMGQEVILRCVPISNHLYFYWYRQILGQKVEFLVSFYNNEISEKSEIFDDQFSVERPDGSNFTLKIRSTKLEDSAMYFCASSVLAGGNEQFFGPGTRLTVL.

This clone came up a few times. The V gene is TRBV5-1, the J gene TRBJ2-7, with D perhaps given as TRBD1 or TRBD2 (6 bases each). Deletions cut 4 bases from V and 4 bases from J, with 15 bases between. CDR3 length: 14 residues. The germline V gene has CDR1 SGHRS and CDR2 YFSETQ. In DNA form, the CDR3 reads TGCGCCAGCAGCGGCGGGGACACACTATACGAGCAGTACTTC. Translation: CASSGGDTLYEQYF.

The chain employs TRBV30 and TRBJ1-1, with D perhaps TRBD1 (6 bases). There are 13 residues in the CDR3. The V gene lost 2 bases and the J gene lost 4 bases, with 11 bases spanning the gap. The germline CDR1 and CDR2 sequences are GTSNPN and SVGIG (reference sequence). The CDR3 loop reads CAWSRGGTTEAFF. CDR3 bases: TGTGCCTGGAGTAGGGGGGGCACCACTGAAGCTTTCTTT.